Listed here are 11 T cell receptor beta chains from one sample, sequenced in a study of blood T cell repertoires in COVID-19. Profiled with immunoSEQ multiplex PCR; TCRdb holds only in-frame clones, not every one. The sample includes approximately 410,000 clones, about nine tenths seen only once; the top ten take 1.4%. The sequenced material came from peripheral blood. The source of these receptors is a woman younger than 45 with active or convalescent COVID-19.

V usage is TRBV30 and J usage is TRBJ1-4; 9 positions agree with TRBD1. Per the germline V gene, CDR1 is GTSNPN and CDR2 is SVGIG (reference sequence). J was trimmed by 6 bases and V by 5 bases; bases with no gene match: 7. CDR3 length: 14 amino acids. CDR3 sequence (DNA): TGTGCCTGGTCAACAGGGGGCGCAGATGAAAAACTGTTTTTT. Its protein is CAWSTGGADEKLFF.

This clone was counted between two and nine times. The chain employs TRBV4-1 and TRBJ1-2; D gene ambiguous. Deletions cut 0 bases from V and 4 bases from J, with 15 bases between. The germline CDR1 and CDR2 sequences are MGHRA and YSYEKL. This CDR3 has 16 residues. CDR3 DNA: TGCGCCAGCAGCCAAGATTCAGCCAGGAAGGTCTATGGCTACACCTTC. Translating gives CASSQDSARKVYGYTF.

The chain employs TRBV18 and TRBJ1-4; D ambiguous. This CDR3 contains 17 residues. Trimming removed 3 bases from V and 0 bases from J, with 14 bases in between. Germline values: CDR1 KGHSH, CDR2 LQKENI. CDR3 sequence: CASSPYADSSTNEKLFF. The CDR3, as DNA: TGTGCCAGCTCACCCTATGCAGACTCCTCAACTAATGAAAAACTGTTTTTT.

The gene calls are TRBV6-1 and TRBJ2-2; TRBD2 aligns across 10 bases. V was pared by 2 bases and J by 5 bases, with 5 bases of the junction left unmatched. The germline V gene encodes CDR1 MNHNS and CDR2 SASEGT. This CDR3 is built from 16 residues. The CDR3, as DNA: TGTGCCAGCAGTGAATTAGTTAGCGGGGGGACCGGGGAGCTGTTTTTT. Residues: CASSELVSGGTGELFF.

The chain carries TRBV6-6 and TRBJ1-2; D remains ambiguous. The V end was cut by 6 bases, the J end by 2 bases, with 10 bases between. The germline V gene encodes CDR1 MNHNY and CDR2 SVGAGI (reference sequence). The CDR3 sequence is 13 residues long. CDR3: CASSGRPNYGYTF. The CDR3 DNA follows: TGTGCCAGCAGCGGCAGGCCAAACTATGGCTACACCTTC.

The CDR3 nucleotides read TGTGCCAGCAGCTTAACCAGCTACCTACGACTAGCGGGGGGGCAGAATGAGCAGTTCTTC. It yields the protein CASSLTSYLRLAGGQNEQFF. The J gene is TRBJ2-1, the V gene TRBV7-7; 14 bases align to TRBD2. The junction had 16 bases not matched to a gene; V was cut back by 2 bases and J by 7 bases. CDR3 length: 20 amino acids. Germline CDR1 and CDR2: SSHAT and FNYEAQ (reference sequence).

The chain joins TRBV19 to TRBJ2-1, with 11 bases that match TRBD2. After removal of 6 bases from V and 5 bases from J, the junction contained 6 bases not matched to a gene. This CDR3 comprises 15 residues. The germline V gene has CDR1 LNHDA and CDR2 SQIVND (reference sequence). In DNA form, the CDR3 reads TGTGCCAGTAGATCCGGGACTAGCGGAAACAATGAGCAGTTCTTC. Its protein is CASRSGTSGNNEQFF.

This chain connects TRBV6-5 to TRBJ2-1; D remains ambiguous. This CDR3 contains 13 residues. Trimming removed 0 bases at V and 9 bases at J, with 9 bases between. Germline assignment: CDR1 MNHEY and CDR2 SVGAGI. The CDR3 nucleotides read TGTGCCAGCAGTTACTCTACGTCCGGTGAGCAGTTCTTC. Translation gives CASSYSTSGEQFF.

This clone was observed a single time. The chain carries TRBV5-6 and TRBJ1-1; D might be TRBD1 (6 bases). Germline values: CDR1 SGHDT, CDR2 YYEEEE. Trimming shortened V by 0 bases and J by 5 bases, and 11 bases separated the two germline ends. CDR3 length equals 14 residues. The CDR3 protein is CASSLVRGQTEAFF. The CDR3 region has the DNA TGTGCCAGCAGCTTGGTCAGGGGTCAGACTGAAGCTTTCTTT. Variable domain in full (rest from reference TRBV5-6 and TRBJ1-1): DAGVTQSPTHLIKTRGQQVTLRCSPKSGHDTVSWYQQALGQGPQFIFQYYEEEERQRGNFPDRFSGHQFPNYSSELNVNALLLGDSALYLCASSLVRGQTEAFFGQGTRLTVV.

V usage is TRBV18 and J usage is TRBJ2-3, with a tentative D call TRBD1 (5 bases). CDR3 length: 16 residues. V was trimmed by 3 bases and J by 0 bases, leaving 13 bases between them. Germline CDR1 is KGHSH and CDR2 is LQKENI. The CDR3 nucleotides read TGTGCCAGCTCACCGGCAGGGCGAATAAGCACAGATACGCAGTATTTT. Its protein is CASSPAGRISTDTQYF. The full variable domain, its missing parts supplied by reference TRBV18 and TRBJ2-3, is NAGVMQNPRHLVRRRGQEARLRCSPMKGHSHVYWYRQLPEEGLKFMVYLQKENIIDESGMPKERFSAEFPKEGPSILRIQQVVRGDSAAYFCASSPAGRISTDTQYFGPGTRLTVL.

This clone was seen a few times. The chain is built from TRBV29-1 and TRBJ2-1; D perhaps matches TRBD1 (6 bases). Trimming removed 6 bases from V and 5 bases from J, with 11 bases in between. The CDR3 is made up of 12 amino acids. Germline-derived CDR1 and CDR2 are SQVTM and ANQGSEA. CDR3 nucleotide sequence: TGCAGCGTGGCCGGGACAAACAATGAGCAGTTCTTC. Amino acids: CSVAGTNNEQFF.